Listed below are T cell receptor beta chains from one sample, sequenced in a study of CD8+ T cells in alopecia areata. Assay: immunoSEQ multiplex PCR; the TCRdb copy retains only in-frame clones and omits some. There are roughly 170,000 clones in the sample; around 58% occur only once, and 10% to 15% lies in the top ten. Sequencing was performed on CD8+ T cells sorted from blood, taken at week 24, from a patient treated with tofacitinib. These receptors were obtained from a human donor with alopecia areata. Each CDR3 is given with its conserved first and last residue.

>TRBV30|TRBJ1-2
CAWSPPGPATF
>TRBV4-1|TRBJ1-3
CASSQDSTASGNTIYF
>TRBV5-1|TRBJ2-7
CASRDGQANSYEQYF
>TRBV13|TRBJ2-7
CASSLEQSYEQYF
>TRBV15|TRBJ2-7
CATSPGVGYEQYF
>TRBV30|TRBJ2-3
CAWSAGLGRADTQYF
>TRBV4-1|TRBJ2-4
CASSQVLGSKNIQYF
>TRBV30|TRBJ2-5
CAWNTGGQETQYF
>TRBV4-2|TRBJ2-7
CASSQDGARGAYEQYF
>TRBV15|TRBJ2-6
CATSRDASAGANVLTF
>TRBV9|TRBJ2-5
CASSPGTVGTQETQYF
>TRBV5-1|TRBJ2-2
CASSWIRAGESTGELFF
>TRBV7-9|TRBJ2-5
CASSPLSSSGGAETQYF
>TRBV5-1|TRBJ2-7
CASSWRTASSYEQYF
>TRBV7-8|TRBJ2-5
CASSYGETQYF
>TRBV4-2|TRBJ2-3
CASSQGAGPTDTQYF
>TRBV10-3|TRBJ1-5
CAISHPDGGSNQPQHF
>TRBV9|TRBJ2-5
CASSSPREGARKETQYF
>TRBV11-1|TRBJ2-7
CASSFSGDYEQYF
>TRBV12-5|TRBJ1-4
CASGLERRTVAEKLFF
>TRBV7-8|TRBJ1-2
CASSSSGRGYTF
>TRBV29-1|TRBJ2-2
CSVATGLTGELFF
>TRBV6-1|TRBJ1-5
CASSVLQGFRGQPQHF
>TRBV29-1|TRBJ2-7
CSVMSGASGGEQYF
>TRBV7-9|TRBJ1-1
CASSPTGGNTEAFF
>TRBV6-1|TRBJ1-1
CASSEYVGAEAFF
>TRBV7-9|TRBJ1-2
CASRHLRGNYGYTF
>TRBV27|TRBJ2-1
CASSPGTVHNEQFF
>TRBV29-1|TRBJ2-5
CSVEPGTGGETQYF
>TRBV29-1|TRBJ2-7
CSVVTGSYEQYF
>TRBV2|TRBJ1-2
CASSPGGQGYGYTF
>TRBV2|TRBJ2-4
CASSPTAAKNIQYF
>TRBV7-9|TRBJ1-1
CASSYGGNTEAFF
>TRBV2|TRBJ1-4
CASQGGYEKLFF
>TRBV13|TRBJ1-1
CASSFRGPSGAFF
>TRBV29-1|TRBJ2-7
CSVRDRGPYEQYF
>TRBV10-3|TRBJ2-5
CAISPSGRVQETQYF
>TRBV15|TRBJ1-5
CATSRDRGPSQPQHF
>TRBV27|TRBJ2-7
CASSFGGSNEQYF
>TRBV30|TRBJ1-5
CAWSVTGALNQPQHF
>TRBV30|TRBJ1-1
CAGGPGLNTEAFF
>TRBV5-1|TRBJ2-6
CASSERQGGSGANVLTF
>TRBV29-1|TRBJ1-2
CSDGASYGYTF
>TRBV4-1|TRBJ1-6
CASSQEFGDSPLHF
>TRBV11-1|TRBJ2-7
CASSFMTSPSYEQYF
>TRBV2|TRBJ1-2
CASSELGGHNYGYTF
>TRBV2|TRBJ1-5
CASREGYSNQPQHF
>TRBV6-5|TRBJ2-3
CASSYSTHITADTQYF
>TRBV15|TRBJ2-7
CATSREGSGSYEQYF
>TRBV2|TRBJ1-1
CASSGSEAFF
>TRBV18|TRBJ1-2
CASSQRGAGGYTF
>TRBV7-9|TRBJ2-7
CASGGTADYEQYF
>TRBV7-8|TRBJ1-5
CATRKDEDSSNQPQHF
>TRBV4-1|TRBJ2-7
CASSQRSSGPSYEQYF
>TRBV27|TRBJ2-2
CASSLGLAGGTDGELFF
>TRBV9|TRBJ2-5
CASSSQETQYF
>TRBV7-9|TRBJ1-4
CASSLEWKLFF
>TRBV11-3|TRBJ1-6
CASSNRDINSPLHF
>TRBV7-9|TRBJ2-7
CASRTPGRSYEQYF
>TRBV7-9|TRBJ1-2
CASSPRQISYGYTF